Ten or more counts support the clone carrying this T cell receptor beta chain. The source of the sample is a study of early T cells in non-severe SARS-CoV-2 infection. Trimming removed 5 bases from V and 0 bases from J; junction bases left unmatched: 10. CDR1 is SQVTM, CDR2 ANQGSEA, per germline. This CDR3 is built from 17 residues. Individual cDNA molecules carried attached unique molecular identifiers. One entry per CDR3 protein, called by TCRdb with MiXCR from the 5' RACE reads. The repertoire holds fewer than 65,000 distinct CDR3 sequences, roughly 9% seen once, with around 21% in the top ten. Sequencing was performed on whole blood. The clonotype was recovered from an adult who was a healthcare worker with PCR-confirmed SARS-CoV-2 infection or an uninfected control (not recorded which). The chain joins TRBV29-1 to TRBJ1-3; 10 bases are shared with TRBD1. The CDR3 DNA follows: TGCAGCGTTATGGGGACAGGGGACCTGTCCTCTGGAAACACCATATATTTT. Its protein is CSVMGTGDLSSGNTIYF.